The 19 T cell receptor beta chains given below trace back to one sample, sequenced in a study of beta chain features in type 1 diabetes. Every isolated RNA sample was fully reverse transcribed, so sequencing captured expressed TCRB transcripts. The method was immunoSEQ multiplex PCR; TCRdb's version includes in-frame clones alone and lacks a portion of them. The table records about 250,000 clones, 14% of them present only once. Sequenced: naive CD4+ T cells from blood. Receptors were obtained from a woman in her 40s in good health.

V usage is TRBV27 and J usage is TRBJ2-7; 7 bases are shared with TRBD1. Germline values: CDR1 MNHEY, CDR2 SMNVEV (reference sequence). The CDR3 sequence is 13 residues long. J gave up 3 bases and V 4 bases, and 3 bases lay outside the gene matches. The CDR3 loop reads CASSSRQGYEQYF. The CDR3 nucleotides are TGTGCCAGCAGTTCCCGACAGGGCTACGAGCAGTACTTC.

The rearrangement uses TRBV14 and TRBJ1-5, with D uncertain. CDR1 and CDR2 (germline): SGHDN, FVKESK. Trimming removed 4 bases at V and 1 base at J, with 5 bases between. This CDR3 comprises 13 residues. The DNA of the CDR3 is TGTGCCAGCAGCCCAGGCAGCAATCAGCCCCAGCATTTT. Translated, it gives CASSPGSNQPQHF.

A few counts support this clone. The rearrangement uses TRBV11-2 and TRBJ2-1, with D possibly matching TRBD2 (7 bases). V lost 3 bases, J lost 8 bases, and 14 bases lay in between. From germline, CDR1 is SGHAT and CDR2 FQNNGV. This CDR3 is 14 amino acids long. CDR3 protein: CASSFSGGGYEQFF. In DNA form, the CDR3 reads TGTGCCAGCAGCTTTTCGGGGGGCGGCTATGAGCAGTTCTTC.

The table lists this clone with many counts. The genes are TRBV14 and TRBJ2-1; 10 nucleotides agree with TRBD2. The CDR3 is made up of 15 amino acids. CDR1 is SGHDN and CDR2 is FVKESK in the germline V gene. Losses at the gene ends were 5 bases for V and 3 bases for J; bases not matched to a gene: 4. CDR3 nucleotide sequence: TGTGCCAGCAGCGAAGGACTAGCGGACTACAATGAGCAGTTCTTC. It is translated as CASSEGLADYNEQFF.

The J gene is TRBJ2-1, the V gene TRBV5-1, with 9 bases matching TRBD2. Germline V lookup: CDR1 SGHRS, CDR2 YFSETQ. Trimming removed 6 bases from V and 8 bases from J; junction bases left unmatched: 12. This CDR3 is 15 amino acids long. The CDR3 loop is CASMGLAGGPHEQFF. CDR3 coding DNA: TGCGCCAGCATGGGTTTGGCGGGGGGGCCGCATGAGCAGTTCTTC.

The table lists this clone with a few counts. This chain uses TRBV6-5 with TRBJ2-7; 7 positions agree with TRBD1. This CDR3 spans 15 amino acids. V shed 0 bases, J shed 0 bases, and the junction held 2 bases outside the gene matches. Germline CDR1 and CDR2: MNHEY and SVGAGI. The CDR3 region has the DNA TGTGCCAGCAGTTACTCCAGGGGGAGCTCCTACGAGCAGTACTTC. This encodes CASSYSRGSSYEQYF.

CDR3 in DNA: TGCGCCAGCAGCCAAACCGCGGTTGAACTCAGGGAGGTAAAGAGATATTACTACGAGCAGTACTTC. This gives the protein CASSQTAVELREVKRYYYEQYF. The rearrangement uses TRBV4-1 and TRBJ2-7; perhaps TRBD2 as D (6 bases). The CDR3 is made up of 22 amino acids. The V gene's germline CDR1 is MGHRA and CDR2 YSYEKL. Trimming removed 2 bases from V and 3 bases from J, with 35 bases in between.

The chain has TRBV4-1 and TRBJ2-7; 7 bases line up with TRBD1. Trimming removed 3 bases from V and 4 bases from J; junction bases left unmatched: 12. CDR3 length equals 16 residues. Germline lookup yields CDR1 MGHRA and CDR2 YSYEKL. The CDR3 DNA follows: TGCGCCAGCAGCCATAGTCTCCGGGACAGATTATACGAGCAGTACTTC. This gives the protein CASSHSLRDRLYEQYF.

This clone appeared a few times. The rearrangement links TRBV5-1 to TRBJ2-4; D unclear. V was cut by 4 bases and J by 9 bases, with 14 bases left in between. From germline, CDR1 is SGHRS and CDR2 YFSETQ. The CDR3 sequence is 13 residues long. The DNA of the CDR3 is TGCGCCAGCAGCCCCCATGGTGGCTCCATTCAGTACTTC. Its protein product is CASSPHGGSIQYF.

The genes are TRBV5-1 and TRBJ1-2; D gene ambiguous. This CDR3 is 16 amino acids long. V was shortened by 5 bases and J by 0 bases, with 17 bases between the two germline ends. Germline V gene sequence: CDR1 SGHRS, CDR2 YFSETQ. The CDR3 DNA reads as TGCGCCAGCAGGACTGCCGTCGGAAACCCTAACTATGGCTACACCTTC. Encoded protein: CASRTAVGNPNYGYTF.

This clone occurred a few times. The chain recombines TRBV5-6 with TRBJ1-2; D is unclear. V was cut by 1 base and J by 7 bases, with 8 bases left in between. The CDR3 length is 12 residues. From germline, CDR1 is SGHDT and CDR2 YYEEEE. CDR3 DNA sequence: TGTGCCAGCAGCTTGCGGGTATCTGGCTACACCTTC. Amino acids: CASSLRVSGYTF. The entire variable domain, with the rest obtained from reference TRBV5-6 and TRBJ1-2, is as follows: DAGVTQSPTHLIKTRGQQVTLRCSPKSGHDTVSWYQQALGQGPQFIFQYYEEEERQRGNFPDRFSGHQFPNYSSELNVNALLLGDSALYLCASSLRVSGYTFGSGTRLTVV.

This clone occurred a few times. V gene TRBV7-2 combines with J gene TRBJ2-7; 11 bases are shared with TRBD2. Losses at the gene ends were 5 bases for V and 4 bases for J; bases not matched to a gene: 4. Germline assignment: CDR1 SGHTA and CDR2 FQGNSA. CDR3 length: 14 residues. The chain's CDR3 is CASSPTSGTYEQYF. CDR3 sequence (DNA): TGTGCCAGCAGCCCGACTAGCGGGACTTACGAGCAGTACTTC.

The chain is built from TRBV5-1 and TRBJ2-3; D might be TRBD1 (5 bases). Germline assignment: CDR1 SGHRS and CDR2 YFSETQ. The CDR3 contains 14 residues. Trimming removed 0 bases at V and 4 bases at J, with 9 bases between. CDR3 sequence reads: CASSLDRLPDTQYF. The CDR3 DNA reads as TGCGCCAGCAGCTTGGACAGGTTACCAGATACGCAGTATTTT.

The gene calls are TRBV20-1 and TRBJ2-1, with TRBD2 as a possible D gene (7 bases). The CDR3 spans 11 residues. Trimming stripped 6 bases from V and 9 bases from J, with 12 bases between. Germline V gives CDR1 DFQATT, CDR2 SNEGSKA (reference sequence). The CDR3 loop reads CSAGGLPEQFF. The CDR3 nucleotides are TGCAGTGCGGGGGGGCTCCCTGAGCAGTTCTTC.

This clone occurred a few times. The CDR3 nucleotides are TGTGCCAGCAGCCCAACAGGGACTAGCAATCAGCCCCAGCATTTT. It yields the protein CASSPTGTSNQPQHF. The chain carries TRBV2 and TRBJ1-5; maybe TRBD1 (6 bases). V gave up 6 bases and J gave up 0 bases, with 12 bases separating them. The germline gives CDR1 SNHLY, CDR2 FYNNEI. CDR3 length: 15 amino acids.

On this clone: Other DNA sequences within the sample encode an identical CDR3. The chain uses TRBV5-4 and TRBJ2-5; TRBD2 matches at 9 bases. Germline assignment: CDR1 SGHNT and CDR2 YYREEE (reference sequence). Germline trimming cut 1 base from V and 2 bases from J; bases unmatched to any gene: 3. The CDR3 totals 15 residues. The CDR3 nucleotides are TGTGCCAGCAGCTTGCCCAGCGGGAGGCAAGAGACCCAGTACTTC. This sequence encodes CASSLPSGRQETQYF.

The genes are TRBV29-1 and TRBJ1-1; maybe TRBD1 (5 bases). The V end lost 5 bases, the J end lost 5 bases, and 9 bases lay between the germline ends. From germline, CDR1 is SQVTM and CDR2 ANQGSEA. The CDR3 consists of 11 residues. The CDR3 loop reads CSVRGGTEAFF. CDR3 sequence (DNA): TGCAGCGTTAGGGGAGGGACTGAAGCTTTCTTT.

This clone was counted between two and nine times. The chain is built from TRBV5-5 and TRBJ2-1; TRBD2 aligns across 11 bases. The germline CDR1 and CDR2 sequences are SGHKS and YYEKEE (reference sequence). The V and J ends lost 5 bases and 10 bases, in that order; junction bases with no gene match: 11. The CDR3 runs to 15 residues. The CDR3 loop reads CASRLSGGAVGEQFF. The DNA of the CDR3 is TGTGCCAGCAGACTTAGCGGGGGGGCCGTTGGGGAGCAGTTCTTC.

This clone was found a few times. The chain has TRBV7-9 and TRBJ2-1; 12 bases map to TRBD2. V trimming: 2 bases; J trimming: 15 bases; junction bases outside the gene matches: 8. From germline, CDR1 is SEHNR and CDR2 FQNEAQ (reference sequence). The CDR3 covers 14 residues. The DNA of the CDR3 is TGTGCCAGCAGCTTAAGCCCACTAGCGGGGGGTCTGTTCTTC. This translates into CASSLSPLAGGLFF.